This T cell receptor (beta chain) appears in the sequencing data of a study of T cells in Graves' hyperthyroidism and ophthalmopathy (dated by TCRdb to the late 2010s). Study-level background: Peripheral blood was collected at initial diagnosis, before any treatment. Whether ophthalmopathy could be predicted prospectively was tested in an independent validation cohort made up of fewer than 20 hyperthyroidism patients plus 17 patients who later progressed to ophthalmopathy. The study also compared thyroid tissue and blood T-cell repertoires from a handful of Graves' hyperthyroidism patients. After blood sampling, hyperthyroidism patients were treated with methimazole at a starting dose of 30 mg daily, and ophthalmopathy patients were treated with high-dose intravenous methylprednisolone. The 95 to 100 discovery patients were randomly divided into training and test sets at a 7:3 ratio. To identify distinguishing TCR V-J signatures, a discovery cohort of around 100 patients was used, comprising under 45 with Graves' ophthalmopathy and 57 with stable Graves' hyperthyroidism. TCR Vbeta CDR3 sequencing of some 140 peripheral blood samples (fewer than 45 ophthalmopathy, 75 hyperthyroidism and around 17 progressor patients) is reported in the paper.

The sample holds many counts of this clonotype. Its antigen is not yet known. No base-level quality is on record; no much larger clone is a single base apart. V loses 6 bases at its end and J loses 0 bases; junction bases beyond the gene matches: 4. The germline V gene gives CDR1 as SNHLY and CDR2 as FYNNEI. The CDR3 starts with the cysteine, ends with the phenylalanine, and has 17 residues. The sequence is cut down to CDR3 DNA, 51 bases in frame from base 1. A patient counted as having stable Graves' hyperthyroidism if no progression to ophthalmopathy occurred over 18 months of follow-up. Hyperthyroidism patients were newly diagnosed, had a disease duration of under 2 months, and were aged 18 to 65 years. The study excluded patients with uncontrolled infections, other autoimmune diseases, pregnancy or lactation. Diagnoses relied on clinical symptoms, serum thyroxine and TRAb, thyroid ultrasound and orbital computed tomography. PBMCs were isolated from more than 8 ml of fresh peripheral blood by Ficoll-Paque density gradient centrifugation. Total RNA was extracted using Trizol reagent, and RNA quality was assessed on an Agilent 2100 Bioanalyzer.

Amplification of TCR beta CDR3 regions was carried out from RNA transcripts. A first-round RT-PCR of the TCR CDR3 used the HTBI primer set with the Qiagen OneStep RT-PCR kit. The libraries were constructed in a second round of multiplex PCR and then size-selected and purified. The libraries were sequenced on an Illumina HiSeq2000 using paired-end 100 bp reads. The authors processed their data as follows. SOAPnuke was used to process the raw data, with reads discarded if the reads contained adapters or uncalled bases, had a mean Phred below 15, or lacked an exact constant-primer or identifier match. High-quality paired reads were merged with COPE v1.2.5, and unique nucleotide sequences were defined as clonotypes. Clonotypes were aligned to IMGT TRBV, TRBD and TRBJ reference segments using MiTCR v1.1. Only V-J combinations with frequency above 0.0001, covering 99% to 99.2% of repertoires, were analysed. A TCS score was defined as the ratio of F50 (clonal expansion) to E x V (chaos), with BLOSUM62-based TCRdist applied between CDR3 peptides within each V-J. Welch's t-statistics and random forest reduced around 520 V-J features to 10 to 15, which were used in a naive Bayes classifier (R e1071). In-frame beta chains were kept once TCRdb had trimmed the public reads at Q25 with fastp and called clones with MiXCR. Merged by CDR3 protein, the rows form single entries marked with the most common genes and DNA. The V and J calls and clone size come from TCRdb's table, not from the authors' own analysis. The sample records a few hundred thousand distinct CDR3 sequences, 15% to 18% of which are singletons. About 7.7% of the sample is taken by the ten largest.

Overall results and qualifications from the work: No statistical method was used to set the sample size in advance, and investigators knew the group allocation. In validation, the model predicted progression to ophthalmopathy with about 71% sensitivity and 72.22% specificity, a median of about six months before onset. Ophthalmopathy was separated from stable hyperthyroidism by a 13 V-J signature model, with around 90% sensitivity and about 81% specificity obtained in cross-validation and 80%/75% obtained in testing. Most expanded thyroid clonotypes (frequency above 0.001) were also found in blood, which suggests that blood repertoires may mirror thyroid immune responses.

The receptor was derived from a young woman with Graves' hyperthyroidism. Rearrangement joined TRBV2 to TRBJ2-1, with TRBD2 matching 14 junction bases. The sample consisted of blood. The CDR3 protein: CASRAGLAGGSYNEQFF. The DNA reads as follows: TGTGCCAGCAGAGCCGGACTAGCGGGAGGCTCCTACAATGAGCAGTTCTTC.